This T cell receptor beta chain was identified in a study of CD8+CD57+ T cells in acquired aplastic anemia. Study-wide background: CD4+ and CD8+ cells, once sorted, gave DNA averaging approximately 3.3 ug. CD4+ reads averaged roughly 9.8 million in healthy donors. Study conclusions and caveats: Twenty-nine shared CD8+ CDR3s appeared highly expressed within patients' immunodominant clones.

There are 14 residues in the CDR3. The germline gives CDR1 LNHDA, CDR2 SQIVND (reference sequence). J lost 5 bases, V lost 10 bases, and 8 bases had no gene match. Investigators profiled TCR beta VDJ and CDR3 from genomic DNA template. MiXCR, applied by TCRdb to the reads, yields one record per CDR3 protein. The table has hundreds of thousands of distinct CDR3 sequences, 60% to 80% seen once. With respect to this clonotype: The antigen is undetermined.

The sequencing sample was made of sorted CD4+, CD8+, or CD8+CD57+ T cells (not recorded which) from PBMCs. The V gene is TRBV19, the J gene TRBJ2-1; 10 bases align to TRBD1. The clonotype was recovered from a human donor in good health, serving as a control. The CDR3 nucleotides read TGTGCCATCCGTACGGGGACAGGGGACAATGAGCAGTTCTTC. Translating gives CAIRTGTGDNEQFF.